This T cell receptor (beta chain) was sequenced during a study of blood T cell repertoires in COVID-19. Turning to the study itself: T cells, B-cell-depleted T cells, or PBMCs provided the cDNA or gDNA that served as material.

V lost 8 bases and J lost 4, with 17 bases in between. CDR1 is LGHNT and CDR2 is FRNRAP in the germline V gene. This CDR3 spans 14 amino acids. How the authors handled the data: Amplification from reference gene primers served as the basis for estimated nucleated cell counts. Some clones are missing from TCRdb's copy, which holds only in-frame ones; the method was immunoSEQ multiplex PCR. D and trimming were read from the DNA, whereas the V and J calls and clone size are those reported in that table. This sample yields roughly 35,000 clones, of which under 85% are seen a single time; just over 35% belongs to the top ten.

The TCR originated in a man older than 75 with acute or convalescent COVID-19. V gene TRBV12-5 combines with J gene TRBJ2-5, with a tentative D call TRBD1 (6 bases). The sample consisted of peripheral blood. The CDR3 is CASNLGMGAETQYF. CDR3 in DNA: TGTGCTAGTAACCTTGGGATGGGGGCAGAGACCCAGTACTTC. The variable domain in full, completed from reference TRBV12-5 and TRBJ2-5, reads DARVTQTPRHKVTEMGQEVTMRCQPILGHNTVFWYRQTMMQGLELLAYFRNRAPLDDSGMPKDRFSAEMPDATLATLKIQPSEPRDSAVYFCASNLGMGAETQYFGPGTRLLVL.